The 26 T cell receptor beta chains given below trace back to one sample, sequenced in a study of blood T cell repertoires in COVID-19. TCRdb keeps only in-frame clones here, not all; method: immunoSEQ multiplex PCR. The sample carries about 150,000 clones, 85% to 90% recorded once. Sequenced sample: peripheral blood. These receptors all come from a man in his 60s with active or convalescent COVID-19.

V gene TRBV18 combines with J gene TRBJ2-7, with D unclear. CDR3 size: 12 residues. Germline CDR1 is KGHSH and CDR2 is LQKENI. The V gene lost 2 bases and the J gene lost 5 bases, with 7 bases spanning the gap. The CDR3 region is CASSPGRDEQYF. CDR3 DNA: TGTGCCAGCTCACCAGGTCGGGACGAGCAGTACTTC.

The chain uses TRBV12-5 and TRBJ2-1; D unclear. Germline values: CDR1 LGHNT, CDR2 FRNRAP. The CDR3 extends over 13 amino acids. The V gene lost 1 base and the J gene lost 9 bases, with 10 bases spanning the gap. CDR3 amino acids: CASGLGASGEQFF. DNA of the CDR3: TGTGCTAGTGGTTTGGGAGCCTCCGGTGAGCAGTTCTTC.

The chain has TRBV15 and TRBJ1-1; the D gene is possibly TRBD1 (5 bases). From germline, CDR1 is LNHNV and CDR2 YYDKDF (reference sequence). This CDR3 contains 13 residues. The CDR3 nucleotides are TGTGCTACAGGACGGGGGGTAGACACTGAAGCTTTCTTT. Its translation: CATGRGVDTEAFF.

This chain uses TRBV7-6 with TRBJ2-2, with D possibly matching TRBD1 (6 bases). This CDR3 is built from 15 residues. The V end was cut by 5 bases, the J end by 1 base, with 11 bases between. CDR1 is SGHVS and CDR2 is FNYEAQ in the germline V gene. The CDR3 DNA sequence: TGTGCCAGCAGCAACGTAGGGGGGAACACCGGGGAGCTGTTTTTT. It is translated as CASSNVGGNTGELFF.

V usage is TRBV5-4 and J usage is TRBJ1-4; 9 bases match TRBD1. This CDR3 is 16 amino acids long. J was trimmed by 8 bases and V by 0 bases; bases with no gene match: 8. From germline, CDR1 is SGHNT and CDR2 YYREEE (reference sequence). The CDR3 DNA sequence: TGTGCCAGCAGCTTGGGCACAGACAGGGGGGGAGAAAAACTGTTTTTT. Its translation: CASSLGTDRGGEKLFF. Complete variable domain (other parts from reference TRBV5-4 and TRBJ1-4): ETGVTQSPTHLIKTRGQQVTLRCSSQSGHNTVSWYQQALGQGPQFIFQYYREEENGRGNFPPRFSGLQFPNYSSELNVNALELDDSALYLCASSLGTDRGGEKLFFGSGTQLSVL.

CDR3 protein: CASSVVAGAQGEQFF. The CDR3 DNA reads TGTGCCAGCAGTGTAGTAGCGGGAGCCCAAGGGGAGCAGTTCTTC. This chain uses TRBV25-1 with TRBJ2-1; 9 bases align to TRBD2. This CDR3 region has 15 residues. Germline assignment: CDR1 MGHDK and CDR2 SYGVNS. The V gene end was trimmed by 4 bases and the J gene end by 10 bases; junction bases not matched to a gene: 11. Complete variable domain (other parts from reference TRBV25-1 and TRBJ2-1): EADIYQTPRYLVIGTGKKITLECSQTMGHDKMYWYQQDPGMELHLIHYSYGVNSTEKGDLSSESTVSRIRTEHFPLTLESARPSHTSQYLCASSVVAGAQGEQFFGPGTRLTVL.

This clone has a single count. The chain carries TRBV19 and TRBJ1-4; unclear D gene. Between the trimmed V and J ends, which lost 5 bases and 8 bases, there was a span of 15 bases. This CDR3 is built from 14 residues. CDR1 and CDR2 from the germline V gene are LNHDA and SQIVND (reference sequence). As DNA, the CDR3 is TGTGCCAGTAGTTGGGTACAGCAACCGGAAAAACTGTTTTTT. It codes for CASSWVQQPEKLFF.

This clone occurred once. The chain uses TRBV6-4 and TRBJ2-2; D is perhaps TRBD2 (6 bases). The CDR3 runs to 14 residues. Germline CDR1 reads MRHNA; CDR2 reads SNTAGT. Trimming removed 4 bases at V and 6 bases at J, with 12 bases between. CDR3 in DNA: TGTGCCAGCAGTGCGACTAGTTCGGCCGGGGAGCTGTTTTTT. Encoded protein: CASSATSSAGELFF.

The chain's CDR3 is CASSLLAGEATGELFF. The DNA of the CDR3 is TGTGCCAGCAGTTTATTGGCGGGAGAGGCGACCGGGGAGCTGTTTTTT. V and J are TRBV27 and TRBJ2-2; 7 nucleotides match TRBD2. This CDR3 region has 16 residues. The V segment lost 1 base and the J segment 5 bases; nucleotides outside the gene matches: 7. Germline V gives CDR1 MNHEY, CDR2 SMNVEV (reference sequence).

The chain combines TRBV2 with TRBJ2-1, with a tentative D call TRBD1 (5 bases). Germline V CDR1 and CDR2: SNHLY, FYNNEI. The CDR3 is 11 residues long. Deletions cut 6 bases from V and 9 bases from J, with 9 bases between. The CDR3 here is CASRERGEQFF. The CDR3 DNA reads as TGTGCCAGCAGAGAAAGGGGTGAGCAGTTCTTC. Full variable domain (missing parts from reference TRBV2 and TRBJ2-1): EPEVTQTPSHQVTQMGQEVILRCVPISNHLYFYWYRQILGQKVEFLVSFYNNEISEKSEIFDDQFSVERPDGSNFTLKIRSTKLEDSAMYFCASRERGEQFFGPGTRLTVL.

Here the CDR3 DNA reads TGTGCCAGCAGCTTGGACCAGGGGACCTACGAGCAGTACTTC. Protein sequence: CASSLDQGTYEQYF. The chain joins TRBV5-8 to TRBJ2-7, with a possible D match to TRBD1 (6 bases). V lost 0 bases to trimming and J lost 2 bases, with 9 bases between them. Germline V lookup: CDR1 SGHTS, CDR2 YDEGEE. This CDR3 contains 14 residues.

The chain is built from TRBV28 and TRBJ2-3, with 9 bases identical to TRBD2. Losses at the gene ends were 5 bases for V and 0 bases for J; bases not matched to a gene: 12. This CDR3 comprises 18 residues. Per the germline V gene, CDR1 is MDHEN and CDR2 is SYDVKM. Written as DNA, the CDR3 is TGTGCCAGCAGTGGTCGGGTAGCGGGGGTCCAAAGCACAGATACGCAGTATTTT. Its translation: CASSGRVAGVQSTDTQYF.

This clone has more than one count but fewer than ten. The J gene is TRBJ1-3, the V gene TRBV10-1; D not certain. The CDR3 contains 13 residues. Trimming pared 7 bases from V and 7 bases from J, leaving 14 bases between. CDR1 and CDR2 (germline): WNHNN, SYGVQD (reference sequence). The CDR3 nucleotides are TGCGCCAGCAAATTCATTCCGGGGAACACCATATATTTT. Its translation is CASKFIPGNTIYF.

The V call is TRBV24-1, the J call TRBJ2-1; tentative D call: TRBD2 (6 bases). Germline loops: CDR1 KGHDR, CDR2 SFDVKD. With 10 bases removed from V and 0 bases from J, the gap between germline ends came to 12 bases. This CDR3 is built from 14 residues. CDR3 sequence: CATTGGDSYNEQFF. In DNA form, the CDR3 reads TGTGCCACTACCGGCGGGGACTCCTACAATGAGCAGTTCTTC.

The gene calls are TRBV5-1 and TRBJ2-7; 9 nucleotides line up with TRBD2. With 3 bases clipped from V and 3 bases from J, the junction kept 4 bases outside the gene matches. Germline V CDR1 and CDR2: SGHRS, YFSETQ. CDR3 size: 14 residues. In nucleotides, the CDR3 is TGCGCCAGCAGCTCCAGCGGGGGGAACTACGAGCAGTACTTC. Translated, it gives CASSSSGGNYEQYF. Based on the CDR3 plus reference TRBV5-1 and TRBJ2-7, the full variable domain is KAGVTQTPRYLIKTRGQQVTLSCSPISGHRSVSWYQQTPGQGLQFLFEYFSETQRNKGNFPGRFSGRQFSNSRSEMNVSTLELGDSALYLCASSSSGGNYEQYFGPGTRLTVT.

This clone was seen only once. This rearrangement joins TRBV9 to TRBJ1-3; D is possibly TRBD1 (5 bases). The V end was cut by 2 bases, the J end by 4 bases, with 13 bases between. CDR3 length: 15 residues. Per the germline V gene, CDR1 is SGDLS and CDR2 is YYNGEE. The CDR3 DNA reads TGTGCCAGCAGCGTCGGGACTCCGGGCGGAAACACCATATATTTT. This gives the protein CASSVGTPGGNTIYF.

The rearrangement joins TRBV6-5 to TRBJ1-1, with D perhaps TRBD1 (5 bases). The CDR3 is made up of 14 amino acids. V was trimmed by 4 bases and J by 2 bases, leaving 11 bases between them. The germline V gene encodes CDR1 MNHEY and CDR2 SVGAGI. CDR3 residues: CASSSYRSNTEAFF. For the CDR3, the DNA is TGTGCCAGCAGTTCCTACAGGAGTAACACTGAAGCTTTCTTT.

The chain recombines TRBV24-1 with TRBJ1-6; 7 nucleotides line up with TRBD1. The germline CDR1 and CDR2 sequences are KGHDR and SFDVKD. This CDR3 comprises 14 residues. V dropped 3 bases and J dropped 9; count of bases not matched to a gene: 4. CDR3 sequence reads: CATSDRQGGSPLHF. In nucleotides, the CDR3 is TGTGCCACCAGTGATCGACAGGGTGGTTCACCCCTCCACTTT.

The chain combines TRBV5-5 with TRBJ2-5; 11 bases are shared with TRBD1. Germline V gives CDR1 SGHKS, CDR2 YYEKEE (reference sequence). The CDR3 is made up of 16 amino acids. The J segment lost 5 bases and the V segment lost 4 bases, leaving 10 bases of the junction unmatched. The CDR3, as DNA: TGTGCCAGCAGCCCAACCGGGACAGGGGGTTTGGAGACCCAGTACTTC. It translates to CASSPTGTGGLETQYF.

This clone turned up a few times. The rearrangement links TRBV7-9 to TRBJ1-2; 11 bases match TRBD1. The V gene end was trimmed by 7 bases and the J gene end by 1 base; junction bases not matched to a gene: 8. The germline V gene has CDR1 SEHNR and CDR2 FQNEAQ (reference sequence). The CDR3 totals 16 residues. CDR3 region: CASNRLGTGGNYGYTF. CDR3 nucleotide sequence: TGTGCCAGCAACCGACTCGGGACAGGGGGTAACTATGGCTACACCTTC.

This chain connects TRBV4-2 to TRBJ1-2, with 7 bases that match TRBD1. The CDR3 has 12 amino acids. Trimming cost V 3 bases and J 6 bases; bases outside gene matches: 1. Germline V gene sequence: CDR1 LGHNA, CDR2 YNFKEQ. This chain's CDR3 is CASSQQGDGYTF. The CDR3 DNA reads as TGTGCCAGCAGCCAGCAGGGGGATGGCTACACCTTC.

The DNA for the CDR3 is TGTGCCAGCAGACCTACCGAGTACAATGAGCAGTTCTTC. This sequence encodes CASRPTEYNEQFF. This chain connects TRBV6-2 or TRBV6-3 to TRBJ2-1; D remains ambiguous. The CDR3 spans 13 residues. Trimming removed 6 bases from V and 4 bases from J, with 10 bases in between. CDR1 and CDR2 (germline): MNHEY, SVGEGT.

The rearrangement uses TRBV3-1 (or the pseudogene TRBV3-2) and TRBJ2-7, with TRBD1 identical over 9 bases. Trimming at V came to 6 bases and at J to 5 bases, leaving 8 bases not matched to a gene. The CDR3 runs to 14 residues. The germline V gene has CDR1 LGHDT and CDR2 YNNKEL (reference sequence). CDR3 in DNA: TGTGCCAGCAGATCAACGGACAGGGGCCACGAGCAGTACTTC. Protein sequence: CASRSTDRGHEQYF.

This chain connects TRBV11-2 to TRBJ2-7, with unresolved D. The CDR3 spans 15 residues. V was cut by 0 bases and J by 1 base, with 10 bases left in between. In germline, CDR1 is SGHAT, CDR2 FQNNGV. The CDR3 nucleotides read TGTGCCAGCAGCTTAGATAGCCAGAATTCCTACGAGCAGTACTTC. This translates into CASSLDSQNSYEQYF. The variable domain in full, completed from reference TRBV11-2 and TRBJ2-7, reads EAGVAQSPRYKIIEKRQSVAFWCNPISGHATLYWYQQILGQGPKLLIQFQNNGVVDDSQLPKDRFSAERLKGVDSTLKIQPAKLEDSAVYLCASSLDSQNSYEQYFGPGTRLTVT.

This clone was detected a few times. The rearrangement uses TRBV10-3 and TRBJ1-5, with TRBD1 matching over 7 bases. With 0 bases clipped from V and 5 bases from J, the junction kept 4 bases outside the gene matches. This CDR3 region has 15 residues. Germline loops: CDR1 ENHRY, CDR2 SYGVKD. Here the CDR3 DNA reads TGTGCCATCAGTGAGTCGCGACAGGGCGATCAGCCCCAGCATTTT. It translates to CAISESRQGDQPQHF.

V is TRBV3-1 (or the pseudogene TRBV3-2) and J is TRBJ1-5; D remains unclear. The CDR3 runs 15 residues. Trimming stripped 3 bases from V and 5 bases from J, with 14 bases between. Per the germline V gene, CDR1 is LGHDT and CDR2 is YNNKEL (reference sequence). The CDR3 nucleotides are TGTGCCAGCAGCCACCGTGCCCCTAACCATCAGCCCCAGCATTTT. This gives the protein CASSHRAPNHQPQHF.